One and the same sample provided the 26 T cell receptor beta chains below, sequenced in a study of blood T cell repertoires in COVID-19. TCRdb keeps only in-frame clones here, not all; method: immunoSEQ multiplex PCR. This table holds 85,000 to 130,000 clones, around 86% found once. The sequenced sample was PBMCs or T cells enriched from blood (not recorded which). These TCRs come from a woman between 45 and 60 years old who had recovered from COVID-19.

The chain couples TRBV5-1 to TRBJ2-6, with 9 bases matching TRBD1. Per germline, CDR1 SGHRS and CDR2 YFSETQ. With V trimmed by 0 bases and J by 0 bases, 4 bases remained unmatched. This CDR3 has 18 residues. The CDR3 reads CASSLGGTGSSGANVLTF. Here the CDR3 DNA reads TGCGCCAGCAGCTTGGGCGGGACAGGGAGCTCTGGGGCCAACGTCCTGACTTTC.

This chain connects TRBV30 to TRBJ1-5; tentatively, D is TRBD1 (5 bases). The CDR3 runs 14 residues. Trimming shortened V by 1 base and J by 2 bases, and 9 bases separated the two germline ends. Germline V CDR1 and CDR2: GTSNPN, SVGIG (reference sequence). CDR3 protein: CAWSGGFGNQPQHF. CDR3 nucleotides: TGTGCCTGGAGTGGGGGCTTTGGCAATCAGCCCCAGCATTTT.

The gene calls are TRBV2 and TRBJ1-2, with no clear D. V shed 3 bases and J shed 4 bases, with 6 bases lying between them. The CDR3 is 12 residues long. The germline V gene has CDR1 SNHLY and CDR2 FYNNEI. The CDR3 protein is CASSDQIYGYTF. For the CDR3, the DNA is TGTGCCAGCAGTGATCAGATCTATGGCTACACCTTC.

V gene TRBV28 combines with J gene TRBJ2-2; TRBD2 aligns across 10 bases. This CDR3 has 19 amino acids. Unmatched junction bases numbered 11, after V lost 4 bases and J lost 0 bases. Germline CDR1 reads MDHEN; CDR2 reads SYDVKM. CDR3 DNA: TGTGCCAGCAGTTCGCGACTAGCGGGTACTTTTACGAACACCGGGGAGCTGTTTTTT. Its protein product is CASSSRLAGTFTNTGELFF.

This sequence joins TRBV10-3 and TRBJ2-7; 7 nucleotides align to TRBD1. This CDR3 has 12 amino acids. The germline CDR1 and CDR2 sequences are ENHRY and SYGVKD. J lost 3 bases, V lost 10 bases, and 6 bases had no gene match. The chain's CDR3 is CATRDRNYEQYF. Here the CDR3 DNA reads TGTGCCACCCGGGACAGAAACTACGAGCAGTACTTC.

The gene calls are TRBV6-1 and TRBJ2-3, with 8 bases identical to TRBD2. V gave up 4 bases and J gave up 2 bases; unmatched junction bases: 8. The CDR3 consists of 16 residues. Germline values: CDR1 MNHNS, CDR2 SASEGT. The DNA for the CDR3 is TGTGCCAGCAGTGCCCCCGGGACTAGAAACACAGATACGCAGTATTTT. It is translated as CASSAPGTRNTDTQYF.

This clone was counted ten times or more. V gene TRBV6-5 combines with J gene TRBJ2-7; D unclear. Germline CDR1 is MNHEY and CDR2 is SVGAGI. Between the trimmed V and J ends, which lost 0 bases and 0 bases, there was a span of 9 bases. This CDR3 is 15 amino acids long. The CDR3 is CASSYSGDNSYEQYF. The CDR3 DNA is TGTGCCAGCAGTTACTCAGGTGACAACTCCTACGAGCAGTACTTC.

This clone was seen only a few times. The V call is TRBV5-1, the J call TRBJ2-7; TRBD1 agrees at 7 bases. V lost 3 bases and J lost 0; bases outside the gene matches: 6. The CDR3 loop spans 15 amino acids. Per germline, CDR1 SGHRS and CDR2 YFSETQ. CDR3 amino acids: CASSSQGSSSYEQYF. The CDR3 DNA follows: TGCGCCAGCAGCTCACAGGGGTCATCCTCCTACGAGCAGTACTTC.

This clone has more than one count but fewer than ten. V gene TRBV27 combines with J gene TRBJ2-1; TRBD2 agrees at 8 bases. The CDR3 spans 16 residues. The V gene's germline CDR1 is MNHEY and CDR2 SMNVEV (reference sequence). V lost 3 bases and J lost 5; bases outside the gene matches: 9. In nucleotides, the CDR3 is TGTGCCAGCAGTTTTGGGCTAGCGGGCAAAGACAATGAGCAGTTCTTC. Protein sequence: CASSFGLAGKDNEQFF.

This chain uses TRBV2 with TRBJ2-7; D is perhaps TRBD1 (5 bases). Trimming pared 10 bases from V and 3 bases from J, leaving 19 bases between. CDR1 is SNHLY, CDR2 FYNNEI, per germline. CDR3 size: 14 residues. This CDR3 reads CATSRVLANYEQYF. The CDR3 region has the DNA TGTGCCACCTCCAGGGTCCTGGCTAACTACGAGCAGTACTTC.

The rearrangement links TRBV30 to TRBJ1-1; D uncertain. Germline values: CDR1 GTSNPN, CDR2 SVGIG (reference sequence). Deletions cut 1 base from V and 6 bases from J, with 12 bases between. The CDR3 extends over 13 amino acids. This CDR3 is CAWSGRGTSEAFF. For the CDR3, the DNA is TGTGCCTGGAGTGGCCGGGGTACGTCTGAAGCTTTCTTT.

V is TRBV6-2 or TRBV6-3 and J is TRBJ2-2, with 7 nucleotides matching TRBD2. The CDR3 runs 16 residues. Germline-derived CDR1 and CDR2 are MNHEY and SVGEGT. J lost 2 bases, V lost 6 bases, and 9 bases had no gene match. The CDR3 nucleotides are TGTGCCAGCAGCAAAATAGGCGGGAGCAACACCGGGGAGCTGTTTTTT. As protein: CASSKIGGSNTGELFF.

The chain is built from TRBV28 and TRBJ2-7; the D gene is possibly TRBD1 (6 bases). Trimming removed 5 bases at V and 3 bases at J, with 14 bases between. Germline CDR1 and CDR2: MDHEN and SYDVKM. CDR3 length equals 14 residues. The CDR3 loop reads CASSPGAKNYEQYF. The CDR3 DNA reads TGTGCCAGCAGTCCAGGGGCAAAAAACTACGAGCAGTACTTC.

This chain links TRBV28 with TRBJ1-1; D is uncertain. The V gene lost 6 bases and the J gene lost 5 bases, with 19 bases spanning the gap. The CDR3 sequence is 15 residues long. The germline V gene encodes CDR1 MDHEN and CDR2 SYDVKM. CDR3 in amino acids: CASRWTEAVGTEAFF. Here the CDR3 DNA reads TGTGCCAGCAGATGGACGGAGGCGGTGGGTACTGAAGCTTTCTTT.

V is TRBV10-1 and J is TRBJ2-7; 8 positions match TRBD1. The CDR3 sequence is 16 residues long. V dropped 3 bases and J dropped 1; count of bases not matched to a gene: 8. Germline CDR1 reads WNHNN; CDR2 reads SYGVQD (reference sequence). CDR3 region: CASSDETGAGSYEQYF. DNA of the CDR3: TGCGCCAGCAGTGACGAGACAGGGGCCGGGTCCTACGAGCAGTACTTC.

The V call is TRBV6-1, the J call TRBJ2-7; 8 nucleotides line up with TRBD1. The V gene's germline CDR1 is MNHNS and CDR2 SASEGT. V dropped 2 bases and J dropped 3; count of bases not matched to a gene: 6. This CDR3 has 15 amino acids. The CDR3 loop is CASSERDRQHYEQYF. The CDR3 DNA reads TGTGCCAGCAGTGAACGGGACAGGCAGCACTACGAGCAGTACTTC.

This clone was seen only a few times. The gene calls are TRBV6-5 and TRBJ1-1; D uncertain. Germline V gene sequence: CDR1 MNHEY, CDR2 SVGAGI. V lost 0 bases and J lost 3, with 14 bases in between. The CDR3 spans 16 residues. The CDR3, as DNA: TGTGCCAGCAGTTACTCGCACGGGTTCGCGGACACTGAAGCTTTCTTT. It specifies CASSYSHGFADTEAFF.

CDR3 coding DNA: TGTGCCAGCAGCTCCCCAGGGTTTTTAGGAACTGAAGCTTTCTTT. Its protein is CASSSPGFLGTEAFF. The chain joins TRBV11-2 to TRBJ1-1; TRBD1 might be the D (5 bases). Looked up from germline, CDR1 is SGHAT and CDR2 is FQNNGV. Trimming took 4 bases from V and 5 from J, leaving 17 bases between them. The CDR3 is 15 amino acids.

This rearrangement joins TRBV2 to TRBJ2-5; D is unresolved. This CDR3 contains 10 residues. Germline V gene sequence: CDR1 SNHLY, CDR2 FYNNEI. V lost 2 bases to trimming and J lost 10 bases, with 5 bases between them. The DNA of the CDR3 is TGTGCCAGCAGTGAAATAGACCAGTACTTC. As protein: CASSEIDQYF. The full variable domain, in which reference TRBV2 and TRBJ2-5 provide the parts outside the CDR3, is EPEVTQTPSHQVTQMGQEVILRCVPISNHLYFYWYRQILGQKVEFLVSFYNNEISEKSEIFDDQFSVERPDGSNFTLKIRSTKLEDSAMYFCASSEIDQYFGPGTRLLVL.

The chain employs TRBV9 and TRBJ1-1; no definite D call. This CDR3 region has 15 residues. Germline CDR1 SGDLS, CDR2 YYNGEE. The V end was cut by 4 bases, the J end by 4 bases, with 17 bases between. For the CDR3, the DNA is TGTGCCAGCAGCCCTAGGGAGGGAATAAGCACTGAAGCTTTCTTT. It yields the protein CASSPREGISTEAFF.

The rearrangement links TRBV24-1 to TRBJ1-2; a weak D match, TRBD1 (6 bases). CDR3 length: 14 residues. CDR1 and CDR2 from the germline V gene are KGHDR and SFDVKD. Trimming cost V 6 bases and J 6 bases, with 16 bases left between them. The CDR3 is CATSPPGQPDGYTF. The CDR3 bases are TGTGCCACCAGTCCTCCGGGACAACCAGATGGCTACACCTTC.

The chain links TRBV7-3 to TRBJ2-2, with 13 bases aligning to TRBD2. J was trimmed by 6 bases and V by 3 bases; bases with no gene match: 4. CDR3 length equals 16 residues. Germline V gives CDR1 SGHTA, CDR2 FQGTGA. The CDR3, as DNA: TGTGCCAGCAGCTTCGGGACTAGCGGGGCATCCGGGGAGCTGTTTTTT. It yields the protein CASSFGTSGASGELFF.

The J gene is TRBJ1-2, the V gene TRBV10-3, with a tentative D call TRBD1 (5 bases). CDR3 size: 14 residues. CDR1 and CDR2 from the germline V gene are ENHRY and SYGVKD. The V gene lost 4 bases and the J gene lost 3 bases, with 12 bases spanning the gap. CDR3 sequence: CAISAITGDYGYTF. The CDR3 DNA follows: TGTGCCATCAGTGCTATAACAGGTGACTATGGCTACACCTTC.

The J gene is TRBJ2-1, the V gene TRBV10-2, with a weak D call TRBD1 (6 bases). Looked up from germline, CDR1 is WSHSY and CDR2 is SAAADI. The CDR3 covers 15 residues. Deletions cut 7 bases from V and 1 base from J, with 14 bases between. Written as DNA, the CDR3 is TGCGCCAGCAACCCGACAGGCCAGTCCTACAATGAGCAGTTCTTC. It codes for CASNPTGQSYNEQFF.

V usage is TRBV2 and J usage is TRBJ2-7, with D hard to call. V shed 8 bases and J shed 3 bases, with 11 bases lying between them. Germline-derived CDR1 and CDR2 are SNHLY and FYNNEI. The CDR3 extends over 12 amino acids. In DNA form, the CDR3 reads TGTGCCAGCGCGAACGCCTTCTACGAGCAGTACTTC. It yields the protein CASANAFYEQYF.

The rearrangement links TRBV7-3 to TRBJ1-1; unclear D gene. V lost 5 bases to trimming and J lost 1 base, with 8 bases between them. Germline loops: CDR1 SGHTA, CDR2 FQGTGA. There are 13 residues in the CDR3. CDR3 region: CASSIQENTEAFF. The DNA of the CDR3 is TGTGCCAGCAGCATTCAGGAGAACACTGAAGCTTTCTTT.